This T cell receptor (beta chain) was captured by sequencing in a study of cytomegalovirus exposure and HLA in healthy donors. Points from the study as a whole: Previously analyzed data showed that most TCR beta V segments were productive at a frequency of about 87% or about 30%. A likely sequencing artifact accounted for one observed cluster of highly shared sequence variants. A later analysis revealed that TCR association rates differed between HLA loci, peaking at DRB1 and bottoming out at HLA-C.

With 60 Vbeta and 13 Jbeta primers, the PCR was carried out. Data came from immunoSEQ multiplex PCR; TCRdb stores just in-frame clones and leaves some out. The table for this sample gives some 84,000 clones. The CDR3 has 15 residues. Germline V gene data show CDR1 as SGHDT and CDR2 as YYEEEE. Trimming pared 4 bases from V and 4 bases from J, leaving 14 bases between. Note on this clone: Its specificity is not known.

This TCR derives from a man aged 45-65 years in good health and CMV-seronegative. The rearrangement joins TRBV5-6 to TRBJ1-4; the D is unclear. Sequenced sample: PBMCs. In nucleotides, the CDR3 is TGTGCCAGCAGCCTGGGGTACCAGATTAATGAAAAACTGTTTTTT. Protein: CASSLGYQINEKLFF.